This TCR beta chain was documented in a study of molecular identifiers for immune sequencing clone quantification. Study observations and caveats: Underestimated sizes of highly expanded clones could result from identical TCR molecules that share a barcode. More than 99% of effector molecules, versus under 1% of naive-cell molecules, belonged to clones above 20 RNA copies.

Trimming left V 3 bases short and J 2 bases short, with 8 bases between. The CDR3 is 13 amino acids. CDR1 is SGHAT, CDR2 FQNNGV, per germline. In this sample, this clonotype turned up a few times. Its specificity is not known. One entry per CDR3 protein results from TCRdb running MiXCR on the PCR reads. Among 490,000 or so distinct CDR3 sequences listed, roughly 23% were seen once. The sequenced sample was naive CD8+ T cells from blood, with Jurkat cell RNA spiked in. Subset: FACS-sorted CD8+CD4-CCR7+CD45RA+ naive T cells. The receptor was isolated from a human donor in good health. Some libraries in this study had Jurkat cell RNA spiked in. The chain couples TRBV11-2 to TRBJ2-7; no firm D call. The CDR3 sequence is CASSFSRTYEQYF. The DNA for the CDR3 is TGTGCCAGCAGCTTTTCACGGACCTACGAGCAGTACTTC.